This T cell receptor (beta chain) was profiled in a study of blood T cell repertoires in COVID-19 (dated by TCRdb to about 2020). Regarding the complete study: Samples from collaborators originated in the United States, Italy and Spain and spanned both the acute and convalescent phases of COVID-19. The material from the prospective study consisted of cDNA or gDNA derived from T cells, B-cell-depleted T cells, or PBMCs. Deeply sampled blood TCRbeta repertoires from subjects exposed to, actively infected with, or recovered from COVID-19 were included in the dataset. The repertoires were released in a freely available public database meant as a resource for research on the immune response to SARS-CoV-2. Samples were obtained from the ongoing ImmuneRACE study (first 160 participants) and from over a thousand subjects provided by 6 global collaborators. Nearly every sample came with metadata listing a de-identified subject ID, COVID-19 status, age in years and sex. HLA class I and class II types, where available, came from metadata supplied by the sample provider rather than from assay-based typing. Overall study outcomes, separate from this receptor: The quantity of clinical and demographic metadata differed by source and by participant and was supplied without curation.

The immunoSEQ Assay, a bias-controlled multiplex PCR, was used to amplify TCRbeta CDR3 regions from genomic DNA. In the original analysis: Within the assay, amplification of reference gene primers was used to estimate how many nucleated cells each sample contained. To quantify the absolute abundance of each unique TCRbeta CDR3 rearrangement, sequence reads were collapsed and filtered. Productive Simpson clonality was computed per sample as the square root of Simpson's diversity index over productive rearrangements. TCRdb re-hosts the immuneACCESS table, in-frame sequences only. Its copies lack some clones; in the studies checked, an unresolved V gene accounts for under half of them, and the cause for the rest is not known. V, J and clone size reflect that table, while D and trimming were determined from the DNA. Present in this sample are 290,000 or so clones, 85% to 90% of which were seen just once. 1% to 1.5% of the sample comes from the top ten.

Whole blood was collected in K2EDTA tubes by collaborating institutions according to the institutions' own protocols. For TCRbeta analysis, collaborators shipped samples in one of three forms: frozen whole blood, isolated PBMCs, or DNA extracted from either of those sample types. This clone came up a few times. Its antigen is still unknown. No per-base quality is available; no much larger clone lies one base away. The sequence was collected from a man between 65 and 85 years old with acute or convalescent COVID-19. Sample: peripheral blood.

The sequenced DNA: TGCGCCAGCAGGACCTCTCGGGCGGGAGGGCCAATTTCCTACGAGCAGTACTTC. Its translation reads: CASRTSRAGGPISYEQYF. This chain is built from TRBV10-2 and TRBJ2-7; the central 9 bases match TRBD2. According to the germline V gene, CDR1 reads WSHSY and CDR2 reads SAAADI. V is cut back by 6 bases and J by 1 base, with 16 bases in the junction unmatched. Spanning cysteine to phenylalanine, the CDR3 consists of 18 amino acids. The entry retains the CDR3 DNA only, 54 bases that are in frame from base 1.